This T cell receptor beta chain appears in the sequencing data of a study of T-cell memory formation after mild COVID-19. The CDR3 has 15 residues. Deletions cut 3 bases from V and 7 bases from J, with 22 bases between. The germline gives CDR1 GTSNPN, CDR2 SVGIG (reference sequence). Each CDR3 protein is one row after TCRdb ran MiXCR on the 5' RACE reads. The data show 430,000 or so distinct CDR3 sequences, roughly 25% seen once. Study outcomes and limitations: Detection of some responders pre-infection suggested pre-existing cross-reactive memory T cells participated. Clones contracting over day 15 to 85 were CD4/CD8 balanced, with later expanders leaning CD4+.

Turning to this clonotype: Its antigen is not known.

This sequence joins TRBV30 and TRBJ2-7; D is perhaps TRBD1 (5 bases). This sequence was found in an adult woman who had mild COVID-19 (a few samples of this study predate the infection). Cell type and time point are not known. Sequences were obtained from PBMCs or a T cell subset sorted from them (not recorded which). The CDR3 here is CAWRGAPGSVSEQYF. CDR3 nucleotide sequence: TGTGCCTGGAGAGGGGCTCCAGGGTCGGTATCTGAGCAGTACTTC. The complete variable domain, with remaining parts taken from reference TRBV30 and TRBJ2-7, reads SQTIHQWPATLVQPVGSPLSLECTVEGTSNPNLYWYRQAAGRGLQLLFYSVGIGQISSEVPQNLSASRPQDRQFILSSKKLLLSDSGFYLCAWRGAPGSVSEQYFGPGTRLTVT.